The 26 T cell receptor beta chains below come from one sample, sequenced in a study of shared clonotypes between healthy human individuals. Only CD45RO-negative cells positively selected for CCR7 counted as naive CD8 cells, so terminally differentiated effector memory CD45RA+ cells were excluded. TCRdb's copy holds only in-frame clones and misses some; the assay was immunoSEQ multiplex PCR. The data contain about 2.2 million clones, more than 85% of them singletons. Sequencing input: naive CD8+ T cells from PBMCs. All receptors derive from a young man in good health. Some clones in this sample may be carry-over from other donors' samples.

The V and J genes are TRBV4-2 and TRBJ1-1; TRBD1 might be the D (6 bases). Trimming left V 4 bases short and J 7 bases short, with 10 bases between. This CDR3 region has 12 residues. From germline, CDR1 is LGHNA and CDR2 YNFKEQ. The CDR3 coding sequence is TGTGCCAGCAGCCCCGGACAGCTTGAAGCTTTCTTT. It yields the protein CASSPGQLEAFF.

For the CDR3, the DNA is TGCGCCAGCAGCTTGCAGAATGAAAAGACTGAAGCTTTCTTT. Amino acid sequence: CASSLQNEKTEAFF. The gene calls are TRBV5-1 and TRBJ1-1; no definite D call. The germline V and J ends were trimmed by 1 base and 5 bases, with 12 bases remaining between them. The germline gives CDR1 SGHRS, CDR2 YFSETQ. CDR3 length: 14 residues.

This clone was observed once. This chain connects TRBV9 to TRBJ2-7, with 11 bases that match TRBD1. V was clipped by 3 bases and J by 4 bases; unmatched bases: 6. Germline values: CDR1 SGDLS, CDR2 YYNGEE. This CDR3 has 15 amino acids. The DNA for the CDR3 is TGTGCCAGCAGCGAATGGACAGGGGGCTCTTACGAGCAGTACTTC. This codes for CASSEWTGGSYEQYF.

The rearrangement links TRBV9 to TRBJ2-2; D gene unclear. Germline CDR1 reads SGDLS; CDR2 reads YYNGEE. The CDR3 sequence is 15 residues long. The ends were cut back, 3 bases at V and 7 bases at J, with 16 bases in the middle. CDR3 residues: CASSGMGHTGGELFF. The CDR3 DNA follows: TGTGCCAGCAGCGGGATGGGCCACACGGGCGGGGAGCTGTTTTTT.

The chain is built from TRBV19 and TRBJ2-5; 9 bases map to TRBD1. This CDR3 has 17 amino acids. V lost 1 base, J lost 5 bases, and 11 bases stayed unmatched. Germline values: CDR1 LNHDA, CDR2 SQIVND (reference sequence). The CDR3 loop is CASSIGLWTGEPETQYF. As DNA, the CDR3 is TGTGCCAGTAGTATAGGATTGTGGACAGGGGAACCGGAGACCCAGTACTTC. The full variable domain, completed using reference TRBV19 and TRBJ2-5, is DGGITQSPKYLFRKEGQNVTLSCEQNLNHDAMYWYRQDPGQGLRLIYYSQIVNDFQKGDIAEGYSVSREKKESFPLTVTSAQKNPTAFYLCASSIGLWTGEPETQYFGPGTRLLVL.

For the CDR3, the DNA is TGCGCCAGCAGCTTCGGCCGCGGGCTTCCAGATACGCAGTATTTT. As protein: CASSFGRGLPDTQYF. The V call is TRBV5-1, the J call TRBJ2-3, with D perhaps TRBD2 (5 bases). This CDR3 is built from 15 residues. Germline assignment: CDR1 SGHRS and CDR2 YFSETQ. V lost 2 bases, J lost 4 bases, and 14 bases lay in between.

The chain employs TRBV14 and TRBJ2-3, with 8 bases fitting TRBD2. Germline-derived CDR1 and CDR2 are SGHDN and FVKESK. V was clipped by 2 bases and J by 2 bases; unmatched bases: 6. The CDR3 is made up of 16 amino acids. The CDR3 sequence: CASSQLLGLVTDTQYF. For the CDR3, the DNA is TGTGCCAGCAGCCAATTGTTGGGACTAGTCACAGATACGCAGTATTTT.

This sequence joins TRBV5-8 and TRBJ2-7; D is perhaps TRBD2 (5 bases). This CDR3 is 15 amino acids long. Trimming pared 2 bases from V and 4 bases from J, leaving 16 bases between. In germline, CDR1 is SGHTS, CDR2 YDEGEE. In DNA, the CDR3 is TGTGCCAGCAGCTTTACACCGCGGGCAACGTACGAGCAGTACTTC. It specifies CASSFTPRATYEQYF.

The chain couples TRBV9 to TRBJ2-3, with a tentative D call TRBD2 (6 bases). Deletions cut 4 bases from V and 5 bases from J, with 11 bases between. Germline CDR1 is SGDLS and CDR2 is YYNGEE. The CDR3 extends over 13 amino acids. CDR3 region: CASSLWGEDTQYF. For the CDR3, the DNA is TGTGCCAGCAGCCTCTGGGGGGAAGATACGCAGTATTTT. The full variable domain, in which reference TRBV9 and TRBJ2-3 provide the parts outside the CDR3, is DSGVTQTPKHLITATGQRVTLRCSPRSGDLSVYWYQQSLDQGLQFLIQYYNGEERAKGNILERFSAQQFPDLHSELNLSSLELGDSALYFCASSLWGEDTQYFGPGTRLTVL.

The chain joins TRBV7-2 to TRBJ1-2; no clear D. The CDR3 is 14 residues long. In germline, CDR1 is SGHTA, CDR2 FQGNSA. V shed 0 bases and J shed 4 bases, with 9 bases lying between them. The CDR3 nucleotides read TGTGCCAGCAGCTTAGCGGGTAGGGTCTATGGCTACACCTTC. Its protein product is CASSLAGRVYGYTF.

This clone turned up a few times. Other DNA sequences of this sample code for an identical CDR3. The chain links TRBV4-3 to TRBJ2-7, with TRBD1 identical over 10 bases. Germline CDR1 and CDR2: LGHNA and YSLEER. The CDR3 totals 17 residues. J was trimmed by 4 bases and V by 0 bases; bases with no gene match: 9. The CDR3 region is CASSQEGRTGGRYEQYF. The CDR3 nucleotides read TGCGCCAGCAGCCAAGAGGGACGGACAGGGGGTCGGTACGAGCAGTACTTC.

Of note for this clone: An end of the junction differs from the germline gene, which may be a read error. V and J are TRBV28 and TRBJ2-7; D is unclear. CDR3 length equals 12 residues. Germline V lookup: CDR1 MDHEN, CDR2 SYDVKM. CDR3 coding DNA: TGTGCCAGCAGTTCGTGGGCAGCGACGTCAATCTTC. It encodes CASSSWAATSIF. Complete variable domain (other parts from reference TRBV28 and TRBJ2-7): DVKVTQSSRYLVKRTGEKVFLECVQDMDHENMFWYRQDPGLGLRLIYFSYDVKMKEKGDIPEGYSVSREKKERFSLILESASTNQTSMYLCASSSWAATSIFGPGTRLTVT.

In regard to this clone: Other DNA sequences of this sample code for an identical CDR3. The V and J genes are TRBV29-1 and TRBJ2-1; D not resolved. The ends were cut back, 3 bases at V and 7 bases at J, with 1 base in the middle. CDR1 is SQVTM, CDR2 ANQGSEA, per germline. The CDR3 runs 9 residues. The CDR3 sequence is CSVDNEQFF. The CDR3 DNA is TGCAGCGTTGATAATGAGCAGTTCTTC.

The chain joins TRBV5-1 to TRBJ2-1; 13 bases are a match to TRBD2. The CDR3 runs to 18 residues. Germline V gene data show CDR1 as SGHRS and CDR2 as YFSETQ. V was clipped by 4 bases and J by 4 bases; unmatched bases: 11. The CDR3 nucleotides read TGCGCCAGCAGCCCCAACGGACTAGCGGGGGTTGATTACAATGAGCAGTTCTTC. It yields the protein CASSPNGLAGVDYNEQFF.

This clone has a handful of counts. CDR3 loop: CATLSPGTGPNTEAFF. The CDR3, as DNA: TGTGCCACACTCTCACCCGGGACAGGGCCGAACACTGAAGCTTTCTTT. The rearrangement links TRBV28 to TRBJ1-1, with TRBD1 matching over 9 bases. Germline lookup yields CDR1 MDHEN and CDR2 SYDVKM. Trimming at V came to 10 bases and at J to 1 base, leaving 13 bases not matched to a gene. The CDR3 sequence is 16 residues long.

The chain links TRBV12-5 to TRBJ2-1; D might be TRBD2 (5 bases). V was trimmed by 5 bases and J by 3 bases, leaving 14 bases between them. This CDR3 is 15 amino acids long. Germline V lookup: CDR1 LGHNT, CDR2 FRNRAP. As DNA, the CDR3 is TGTGCTAGTGGTCCCGGACTGACGAGCTACAATGAGCAGTTCTTC. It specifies CASGPGLTSYNEQFF.

The CDR3 loop reads CASAGTNTEAFF. CDR3 DNA sequence: TGTGCCAGCGCAGGGACGAACACTGAAGCTTTCTTT. This chain joins TRBV28 and TRBJ1-1, with D possibly TRBD1 on 5 matching bases. CDR3 length: 12 residues. CDR1 is MDHEN, CDR2 SYDVKM, per germline. Deletions cut 8 bases from V and 1 base from J, with 8 bases between. The whole variable domain, filled in from reference TRBV28 and TRBJ1-1, reads DVKVTQSSRYLVKRTGEKVFLECVQDMDHENMFWYRQDPGLGLRLIYFSYDVKMKEKGDIPEGYSVSREKKERFSLILESASTNQTSMYLCASAGTNTEAFFGQGTRLTVV.

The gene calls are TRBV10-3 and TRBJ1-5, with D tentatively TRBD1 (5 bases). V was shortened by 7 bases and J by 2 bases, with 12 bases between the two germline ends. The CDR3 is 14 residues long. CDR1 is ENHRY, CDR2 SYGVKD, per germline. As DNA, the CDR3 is TGTGCCATCAACCCGGGGCCAGGCAATCAGCCCCAGCATTTT. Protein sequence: CAINPGPGNQPQHF.

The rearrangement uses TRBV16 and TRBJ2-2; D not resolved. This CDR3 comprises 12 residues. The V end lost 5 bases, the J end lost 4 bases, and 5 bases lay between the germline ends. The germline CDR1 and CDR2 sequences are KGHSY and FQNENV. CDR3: CASSGPTGELFF. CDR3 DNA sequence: TGTGCCAGCAGCGGTCCCACCGGGGAGCTGTTTTTT.

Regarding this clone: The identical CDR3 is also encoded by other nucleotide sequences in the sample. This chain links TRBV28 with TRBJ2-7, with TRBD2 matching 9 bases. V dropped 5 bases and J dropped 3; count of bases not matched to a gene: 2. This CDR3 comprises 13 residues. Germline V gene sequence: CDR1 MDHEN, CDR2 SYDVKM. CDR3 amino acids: CASSLTSGYEQYF. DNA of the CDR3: TGTGCCAGCAGTCTGACTAGCGGCTACGAGCAGTACTTC.

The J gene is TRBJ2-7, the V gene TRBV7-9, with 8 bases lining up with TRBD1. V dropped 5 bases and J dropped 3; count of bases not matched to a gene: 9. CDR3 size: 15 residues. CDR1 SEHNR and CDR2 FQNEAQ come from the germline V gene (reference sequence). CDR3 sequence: CASSKLTGESYEQYF. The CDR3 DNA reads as TGTGCCAGCAGCAAATTGACAGGGGAAAGCTACGAGCAGTACTTC.

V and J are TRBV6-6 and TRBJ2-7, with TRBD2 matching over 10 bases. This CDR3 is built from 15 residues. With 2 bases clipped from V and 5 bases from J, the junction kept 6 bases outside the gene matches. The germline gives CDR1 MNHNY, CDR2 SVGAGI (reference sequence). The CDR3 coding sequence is TGTGCCAGCAGTTACCTGCTAGCGGGAGACCACGAGCAGTACTTC. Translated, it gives CASSYLLAGDHEQYF.

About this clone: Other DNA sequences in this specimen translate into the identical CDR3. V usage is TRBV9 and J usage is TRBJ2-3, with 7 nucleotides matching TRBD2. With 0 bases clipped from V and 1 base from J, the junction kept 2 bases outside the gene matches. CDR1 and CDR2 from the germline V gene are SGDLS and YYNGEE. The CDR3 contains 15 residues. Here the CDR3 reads CASSVGAGGTDTQYF. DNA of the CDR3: TGTGCCAGCAGCGTAGGGGCGGGAGGCACAGATACGCAGTATTTT.

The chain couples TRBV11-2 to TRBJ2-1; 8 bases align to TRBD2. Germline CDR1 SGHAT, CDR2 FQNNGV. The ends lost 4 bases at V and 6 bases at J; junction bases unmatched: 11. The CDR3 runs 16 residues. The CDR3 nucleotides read TGTGCCAGCAGCTCCAGCCCAGCGGGAGTTGGCAATGAGCAGTTCTTC. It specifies CASSSSPAGVGNEQFF. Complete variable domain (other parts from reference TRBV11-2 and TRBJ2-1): EAGVAQSPRYKIIEKRQSVAFWCNPISGHATLYWYQQILGQGPKLLIQFQNNGVVDDSQLPKDRFSAERLKGVDSTLKIQPAKLEDSAVYLCASSSSPAGVGNEQFFGPGTRLTVL.

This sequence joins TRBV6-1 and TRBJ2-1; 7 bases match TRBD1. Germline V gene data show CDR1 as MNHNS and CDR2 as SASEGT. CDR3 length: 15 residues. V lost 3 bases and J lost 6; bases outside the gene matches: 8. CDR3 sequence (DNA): TGTGCCAGCAGTGATTGGGACAGACTTACCAATGAGCAGTTCTTC. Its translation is CASSDWDRLTNEQFF.

The CDR3 region has the DNA TGTGCCAGCAGACCCAGGGGGGTCGGAAACATTCAGTACTTC. It specifies CASRPRGVGNIQYF. The V and J genes are TRBV2 and TRBJ2-4, with D maybe TRBD1 (7 bases). The V end was cut by 6 bases, the J end by 6 bases, with 15 bases between. Germline assignment: CDR1 SNHLY and CDR2 FYNNEI. The CDR3 has 14 residues. Together with reference TRBV2 and TRBJ2-4, the CDR3 gives the full variable domain: EPEVTQTPSHQVTQMGQEVILRCVPISNHLYFYWYRQILGQKVEFLVSFYNNEISEKSEIFDDQFSVERPDGSNFTLKIRSTKLEDSAMYFCASRPRGVGNIQYFGAGTRLSVL.